A single sample is the source of the 18 T cell receptor beta chains below, sequenced in a study of T cell repertoires in cytomegalovirus infection. Antigen specificity for these receptors is unknown. TCRdb re-called the reads through MiXCR, storing one row per CDR3 protein. The repertoire has about 69,000 distinct CDR3 sequences, around 28% of them found once; the top ten carry 59%. This specimen consisted of CD8+ T cells from cultured PBMCs, obtained from culture after CMV antigen stimulation. The receptors derive from a human donor in good health (CMV status not recorded). Some clones in this sample may be carry-over from other donors' samples.

This clonotype has more than one count but fewer than ten. V is TRBV7-3 and J is TRBJ2-5; tentative D call: TRBD2 (7 bases). Trimming took off 5 bases at V and 4 bases at J, with 17 bases between the two ends. Germline lookup yields CDR1 SGHTA and CDR2 FQGTGA. The CDR3 sequence is 15 residues long. The CDR3 nucleotides read TGTGCCAGCAGCCTGGGGGCGGGGGAATCAGAGACCCAGTACTTC. Amino acid sequence: CASSLGAGESETQYF. Together with reference TRBV7-3 and TRBJ2-5, the CDR3 gives the full variable domain: GAGVSQTPSNKVTEKGKYVELRCDPISGHTALYWYRQSLGQGPEFLIYFQGTGAADDSGLPNDRFFAVRPEGSVSTLKIQRTERGDSAVYLCASSLGAGESETQYFGPGTRLLVL.

This chain links TRBV24-1 with TRBJ2-1; a weak D match, TRBD2 (6 bases). Germline CDR1 reads KGHDR; CDR2 reads SFDVKD. The ends were cut back, 2 bases at V and 0 bases at J, with 7 bases in the middle. This CDR3 has 15 residues. The CDR3 spells CATSDYGSSYNEQFF. The CDR3 DNA is TGTGCCACCAGTGATTACGGGAGCTCCTACAATGAGCAGTTCTTC.

V gene TRBV13 combines with J gene TRBJ1-1; D not certain. The CDR3 covers 15 residues. The germline V and J ends were trimmed by 1 base and 0 bases, with 9 bases remaining between them. CDR1 is PRHDT and CDR2 is FYEKMQ in the germline V gene (reference sequence). The CDR3 is CASSLDTNMNTEAFF. DNA for the CDR3: TGTGCCAGCAGCTTAGATACGAACATGAACACTGAAGCTTTCTTT.

The CDR3 sequence: CASGSSGANVLTF. DNA of the CDR3: TGTGCCAGCGGGAGCTCTGGGGCCAACGTCCTGACTTTC. This rearrangement joins TRBV9 to TRBJ2-6, with D perhaps TRBD2 (5 bases). Germline V gene data show CDR1 as SGDLS and CDR2 as YYNGEE. Trimming cost V 7 bases and J 0 bases, with 5 bases left between them. CDR3 size: 13 residues. Together with reference TRBV9 and TRBJ2-6, the CDR3 gives the full variable domain: DSGVTQTPKHLITATGQRVTLRCSPRSGDLSVYWYQQSLDQGLQFLIQYYNGEERAKGNILERFSAQQFPDLHSELNLSSLELGDSALYFCASGSSGANVLTFGAGSRLTVL.

This chain uses TRBV2 with TRBJ1-2; 9 nucleotides align to TRBD1. V dropped 6 bases and J dropped 4; count of bases not matched to a gene: 3. The CDR3 runs 13 residues. Per germline, CDR1 SNHLY and CDR2 FYNNEI. The CDR3 spells CASRGTGIYGYTF. The CDR3 DNA reads TGTGCCAGCAGGGGGACAGGGATCTATGGCTACACCTTC. The entire variable domain, with the rest obtained from reference TRBV2 and TRBJ1-2, is as follows: EPEVTQTPSHQVTQMGQEVILRCVPISNHLYFYWYRQILGQKVEFLVSFYNNEISEKSEIFDDQFSVERPDGSNFTLKIRSTKLEDSAMYFCASRGTGIYGYTFGSGTRLTVV.

At least ten counts were recorded for this clonotype. The J gene is TRBJ2-6, the V gene TRBV7-3; TRBD2 matches 7 bases. Germline lookup yields CDR1 SGHTA and CDR2 FQGTGA. Trimming removed 4 bases from V and 3 bases from J; junction bases left unmatched: 0. The CDR3 has 14 residues. This CDR3 reads CASSSGGGANVLTF. The CDR3 nucleotides read TGTGCCAGCAGCTCGGGGGGTGGGGCCAACGTCCTGACTTTC.

The sample holds a few counts of this clonotype. The rearrangement uses TRBV30 and TRBJ1-2, with unresolved D. CDR1 and CDR2 from the germline V gene are GTSNPN and SVGIG (reference sequence). The CDR3 is 14 amino acids. Trimming took off 0 bases at V and 4 bases at J, with 12 bases between the two ends. The CDR3 reads CAWSVLGRIYGYTF. Here the CDR3 DNA reads TGTGCCTGGAGTGTACTAGGCAGAATCTATGGCTACACCTTC.

This clonotype has only one observation. This chain's CDR3 is CASSYGANPILSGANVLTF. The CDR3 DNA is TGTGCCAGCAGTTACGGGGCCAACCCTATCCTCTCTGGGGCCAACGTCCTGACTTTC. The genes are TRBV6-2 or TRBV6-3 and TRBJ2-6, with TRBD1 as a possible D gene (5 bases). Germline V gene data show CDR1 as MNHEY and CDR2 as SVGEGT. Trimming stripped 2 bases from V and 0 bases from J, with 17 bases between. This CDR3 spans 19 amino acids.

Of note for this clonotype: The junction departs from germline at one end; a sequencing error may be responsible. The chain carries TRBV27 and TRBJ2-5; no reliable D call. The germline CDR1 and CDR2 sequences are MNHEY and SMNVEV (reference sequence). This CDR3 has 13 residues. The DNA for the CDR3 is TGTACCAGCAGTTTATATTTGGGGGAGACCCAGTACTTC. This sequence encodes CTSSLYLGETQYF.

This rearrangement joins TRBV6-5 to TRBJ2-5; unclear D gene. The CDR3 covers 14 residues. Germline CDR1 reads MNHEY; CDR2 reads SVGAGI. The V end lost 0 bases, the J end lost 5 bases, and 10 bases lay between the germline ends. CDR3: CASSYSSGPETQYF. In DNA, the CDR3 is TGTGCCAGCAGTTACTCGAGTGGGCCCGAGACCCAGTACTTC.

This clonotype was seen a handful of times. The chain couples TRBV28 to TRBJ2-5; perhaps TRBD1 as D (5 bases). Trimming pared 8 bases from V and 0 bases from J, leaving 10 bases between. This CDR3 region has 13 residues. Germline assignment: CDR1 MDHEN and CDR2 SYDVKM. CDR3 nucleotides: TGTGCCAGCGTTCCAGGGTACCAAGAGACCCAGTACTTC. Translated: CASVPGYQETQYF. Full variable domain (missing parts from reference TRBV28 and TRBJ2-5): DVKVTQSSRYLVKRTGEKVFLECVQDMDHENMFWYRQDPGLGLRLIYFSYDVKMKEKGDIPEGYSVSREKKERFSLILESASTNQTSMYLCASVPGYQETQYFGPGTRLLVL.

Note on this clonotype: The junction departs from germline at one end; a sequencing error may be responsible. The chain recombines TRBV14 with TRBJ1-2; D gene ambiguous. Germline loops: CDR1 SGHDN, CDR2 FVKESK. This CDR3 is 13 amino acids long. The chain's CDR3 is CASSQDISYDYTF. In nucleotides, the CDR3 is TGTGCCAGCAGCCAAGATATCTCGTATGACTACACCTTC.

The table lists this clonotype with a few counts. The V gene is TRBV12-3 or TRBV12-4, the J gene TRBJ2-2, with D unclear. V lost 3 bases and J 0 bases, leaving 14 bases between the germline ends. The CDR3 extends over 17 amino acids. The CDR3 is CASSFIRAASNTGELFF. The DNA for the CDR3 is TGTGCCAGCAGTTTCATTCGGGCAGCATCGAACACCGGGGAGCTGTTTTTT.

V and J are TRBV27 and TRBJ2-7; D is unresolved. V lost 3 bases and J lost 3, with 9 bases in between. The CDR3 runs 13 residues. Germline assignment: CDR1 MNHEY and CDR2 SMNVEV (reference sequence). CDR3 sequence: CASSLRPGYEQYF. CDR3 coding DNA: TGTGCCAGCAGTTTGAGACCTGGCTACGAGCAGTACTTC.

The J gene is TRBJ2-5, the V gene TRBV20-1, with 8 bases identical to TRBD2. Unmatched junction bases numbered 6, after V lost 0 bases and J lost 0 bases. The germline V gene has CDR1 DFQATT and CDR2 SNEGSKA (reference sequence). This CDR3 has 16 residues. The CDR3 spells CSARDTERGNQETQYF. CDR3 DNA sequence: TGCAGTGCTAGAGATACCGAGCGGGGGAACCAAGAGACCCAGTACTTC.

This clonotype turned up a few times. The chain combines TRBV20-1 with TRBJ2-1, with unresolved D. V was pared by 1 base and J by 0 bases, with 10 bases between. This CDR3 region has 15 residues. Looked up from germline, CDR1 is DFQATT and CDR2 is SNEGSKA (reference sequence). The CDR3 is CSARVVPSSYNEQFF. The CDR3 coding sequence is TGCAGTGCTAGAGTCGTCCCGAGCTCCTACAATGAGCAGTTCTTC.

The gene calls are TRBV13 and TRBJ1-1; D remains ambiguous. Germline V CDR1 and CDR2: PRHDT, FYEKMQ (reference sequence). There are 15 residues in the CDR3. Trimming took 2 bases from V and 2 from J, leaving 12 bases between them. CDR3 coding DNA: TGTGCCAGCAGCTTATTATCTCCAGAAAACACTGAAGCTTTCTTT. It encodes CASSLLSPENTEAFF. The whole variable domain, remainder taken from reference TRBV13 and TRBJ1-1, is AAGVIQSPRHLIKEKRETATLKCYPIPRHDTVYWYQQGPGQDPQFLISFYEKMQSDKGSIPDRFSAQQFSDYHSELNMSSLELGDSALYFCASSLLSPENTEAFFGQGTRLTVV.

The chain has TRBV29-1 and TRBJ1-2, with unresolved D. With 6 bases removed from V and 2 bases from J, the gap between germline ends came to 7 bases. Germline V gives CDR1 SQVTM, CDR2 ANQGSEA. The CDR3 is 11 residues long. As DNA, the CDR3 is TGCAGCGTGACTGAAAACTATGGCTACACCTTC. Amino acid sequence: CSVTENYGYTF.